The clone carrying this T cell receptor beta chain was counted between two and nine times. Its cognate antigen is unknown. Unique molecular identifiers tagged the TCR beta cDNA libraries. TCRdb processed the PCR reads anew with MiXCR; each CDR3 protein has one entry. The top ten hold approximately 4.4% of the sample, which has roughly 800,000 distinct CDR3 sequences, roughly half seen once. The sample belongs to a study of post-analysis software for immune sequencing data. For the study at large: Relapsing-remitting, secondary progressive and progressive-relapsing multiple sclerosis were all included among the disease courses.

Study conclusions and caveats: Controls' normalized Chao1 diversity significantly exceeded that of multiple sclerosis patients. Five or six TRBV segments, TRBV5-6, TRBV5-1 and TRBV20-1 among them, were found more frequent in patients than controls.

The CDR3 is 14 residues long. This rearrangement joins TRBV21-1 to TRBJ1-1. TRBV21-1 is classified as a pseudogene. Sequencing was carried out using blood. This TCR came from a girl between 5 and 17 years old with multiple sclerosis. This CDR3 is CASSRTGTYTEAFF. The CDR3 DNA reads as TGTGCCAGCAGCAGAACCGGGACTTACACTGAAGCTTTCTTT.